This record looks at one T cell receptor (beta chain) sequence and its context. The antigen is not known. The data originate from a study of OX40 agonist ivuxolimab in advanced cancers. Study background: One hepatocellular carcinoma and two cutaneous melanoma patients partially responded. Regarding the study as a whole: On average, CD8+ T cells had more expanded clones than CD4+. CD4+ and CD8+ blood T cells expanded clonally by week 6 at 0.1 to 3.0 mg/kg.

The CDR3 loop spans 14 amino acids. Deletions cut 3 bases from V and 1 base from J, with 12 bases between. Germline values: CDR1 GTSNPN, CDR2 SVGIG (reference sequence). Produced via immunoSEQ multiplex PCR; TCRdb's table is partial and in-frame only. The table shows around 25,000 clones, with 88% occurring only once. This sequence originates from an adult with an advanced solid tumor such as melanoma, head and neck, liver or kidney cancer. V gene TRBV30 combines with J gene TRBJ2-5; D might be TRBD1 (6 bases). This sample comprised CD4+ or CD8+ T cells sorted from blood, obtained in a trial of the OX40 agonist ivuxolimab. The CDR3 DNA follows: TGTGCCTGGAGCGCAACAGGGACCCAAGAGACCCAGTACTTC. Its protein product is CAWSATGTQETQYF. Full variable domain (remainder filled in from reference TRBV30 and TRBJ2-5): SQTIHQWPATLVQPVGSPLSLECTVEGTSNPNLYWYRQAAGRGLQLLFYSVGIGQISSEVPQNLSASRPQDRQFILSSKKLLLSDSGFYLCAWSATGTQETQYFGPGTRLLVL.